This entry lists 5 T cell receptor beta chains sequenced from one sample in a study of blood T cell repertoires in COVID-19. Generated by immunoSEQ multiplex PCR, the TCRdb table keeps only in-frame clones and is missing some. The sample yields 100,000 to 150,000 clones, roughly 83% seen once. The sample consisted of peripheral blood. These receptors originate from a woman aged 50 to 65 with acute or convalescent COVID-19.

V usage is TRBV19 and J usage is TRBJ1-1; TRBD1 agrees at 7 bases. The V gene's germline CDR1 is LNHDA and CDR2 SQIVND (reference sequence). The trim removed 0 bases at V and 6 bases at J, leaving 10 bases unmatched. The CDR3 has 16 residues. In DNA, the CDR3 is TGTGCCAGTAGTATAGAGGGACAGTTCTTTGGACCTGAAGCTTTCTTT. This encodes CASSIEGQFFGPEAFF.

The gene calls are TRBV3-1 (or the pseudogene TRBV3-2) and TRBJ2-2; TRBD2 agrees at 11 bases. The J segment lost 0 bases and the V segment lost 4 bases, leaving 4 bases of the junction unmatched. Germline CDR1 and CDR2: LGHDT and YNNKEL (reference sequence). The CDR3 length is 17 residues. The CDR3 protein is CASSPLAGVANTGELFF. CDR3 nucleotides: TGTGCCAGCAGCCCACTAGCGGGGGTCGCGAACACCGGGGAGCTGTTTTTT.

V usage is TRBV12-3 or TRBV12-4 and J usage is TRBJ1-1, with D possibly matching TRBD1 (6 bases). The CDR3 covers 11 residues. V was pared by 7 bases and J by 11 bases, with 14 bases between. The DNA for the CDR3 is TGTGCCAGCAATTCCGGGACAAGGGCTTTCTTT. Protein: CASNSGTRAFF.

The genes are TRBV19 and TRBJ1-2; 8 bases line up with TRBD1. V lost 7 bases to trimming and J lost 3 bases; unmatched junction nucleotides: 4. The germline V gene has CDR1 LNHDA and CDR2 SQIVND (reference sequence). CDR3 length: 13 residues. The CDR3 DNA follows: TGTGCCAGTAATCCGGGACAGGACTATGGCTACACCTTC. It is translated as CASNPGQDYGYTF.

The V call is TRBV2, the J call TRBJ1-2; D might be TRBD1 (5 bases). CDR1 and CDR2 from the germline V gene are SNHLY and FYNNEI. The CDR3 loop spans 14 amino acids. The V and J ends lost 3 bases and 6 bases respectively, with 14 bases between them. The CDR3 DNA sequence: TGTGCCAGCAGTGATTCAGGGAATAGGAATGGCTACACCTTC. It yields the protein CASSDSGNRNGYTF.